The present entry profiles one T cell receptor (beta chain) with its context. The assay was immunoSEQ multiplex PCR, and TCRdb's table has in-frame clones only and misses some. The sample holds a few million clones, around 95% seen once. The data originate from a study of shared clonotypes between healthy human individuals. Study-level information: Per donor, three plates held CD4 naive cells, three held CD4 memory, two held CD8 naive and one held CD8 memory.

V lost 5 bases, J lost 4 bases, and 12 bases lay in between. Germline V gene lookup returns CDR1 SGHVS and CDR2 FNYEAQ. This CDR3 contains 14 residues. In the naive CD8 group, cells lacked CD45RO and were positively selected for CCR7, so terminally differentiated effector memory CD45RA+ cells were left out. Donors were Caucasian adults residing in Nashville, Tennessee, USA. What was sequenced was naive CD8+ T cells from PBMCs. The receptor comes from a man aged 18 to 29 in good health. Some clones in this sample may be carry-over from other donors' samples. The V call is TRBV7-6, the J call TRBJ1-3, with D perhaps TRBD1 (6 bases). CDR3 protein: CASSNRAGGNTIYF. CDR3 nucleotides: TGTGCCAGCAGCAACAGGGCTGGAGGAAACACCATATATTTT.